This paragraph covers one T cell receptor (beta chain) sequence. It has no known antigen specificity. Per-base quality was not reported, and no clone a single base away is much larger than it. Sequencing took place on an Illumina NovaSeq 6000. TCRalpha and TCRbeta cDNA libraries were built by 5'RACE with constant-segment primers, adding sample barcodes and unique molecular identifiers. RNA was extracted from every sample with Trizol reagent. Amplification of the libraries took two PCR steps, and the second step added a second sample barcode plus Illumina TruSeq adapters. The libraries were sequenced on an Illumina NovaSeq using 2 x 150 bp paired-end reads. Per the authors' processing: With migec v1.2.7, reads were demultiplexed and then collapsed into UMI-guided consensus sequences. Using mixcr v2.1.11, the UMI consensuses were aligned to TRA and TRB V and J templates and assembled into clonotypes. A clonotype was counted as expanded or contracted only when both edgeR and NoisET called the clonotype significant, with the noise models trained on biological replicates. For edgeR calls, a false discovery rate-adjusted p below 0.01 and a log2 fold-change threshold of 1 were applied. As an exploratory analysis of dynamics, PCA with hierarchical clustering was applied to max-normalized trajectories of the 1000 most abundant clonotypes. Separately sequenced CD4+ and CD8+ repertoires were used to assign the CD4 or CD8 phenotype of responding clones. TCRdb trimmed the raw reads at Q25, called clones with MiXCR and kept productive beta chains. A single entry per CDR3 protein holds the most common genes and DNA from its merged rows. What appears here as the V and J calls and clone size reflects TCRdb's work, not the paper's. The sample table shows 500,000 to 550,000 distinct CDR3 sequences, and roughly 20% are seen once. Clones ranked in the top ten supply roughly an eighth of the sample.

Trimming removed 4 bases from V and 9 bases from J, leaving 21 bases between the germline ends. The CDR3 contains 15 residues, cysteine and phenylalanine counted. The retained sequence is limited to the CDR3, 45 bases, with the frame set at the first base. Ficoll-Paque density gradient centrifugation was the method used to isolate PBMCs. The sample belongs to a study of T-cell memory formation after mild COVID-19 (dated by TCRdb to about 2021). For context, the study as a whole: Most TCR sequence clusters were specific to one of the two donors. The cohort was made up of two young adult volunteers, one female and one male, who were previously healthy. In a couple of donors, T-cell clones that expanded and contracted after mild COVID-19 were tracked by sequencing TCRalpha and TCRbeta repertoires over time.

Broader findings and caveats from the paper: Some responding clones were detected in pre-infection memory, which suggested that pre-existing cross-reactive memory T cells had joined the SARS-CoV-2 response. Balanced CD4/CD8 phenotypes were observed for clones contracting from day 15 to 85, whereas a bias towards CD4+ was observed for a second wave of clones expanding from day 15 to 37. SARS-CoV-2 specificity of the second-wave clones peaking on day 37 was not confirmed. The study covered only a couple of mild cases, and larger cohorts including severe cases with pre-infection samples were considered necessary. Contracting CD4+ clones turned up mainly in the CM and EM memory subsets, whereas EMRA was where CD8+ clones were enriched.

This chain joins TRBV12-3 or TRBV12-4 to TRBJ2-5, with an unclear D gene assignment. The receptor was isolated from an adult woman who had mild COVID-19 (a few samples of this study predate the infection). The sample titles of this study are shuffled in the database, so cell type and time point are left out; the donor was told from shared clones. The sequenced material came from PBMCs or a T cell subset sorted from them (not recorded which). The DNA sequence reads TGTGCCAGCAGTTATACCGGGTCAGCCACCCTGGCCCAGTACTTC. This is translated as CASSYTGSATLAQYF.